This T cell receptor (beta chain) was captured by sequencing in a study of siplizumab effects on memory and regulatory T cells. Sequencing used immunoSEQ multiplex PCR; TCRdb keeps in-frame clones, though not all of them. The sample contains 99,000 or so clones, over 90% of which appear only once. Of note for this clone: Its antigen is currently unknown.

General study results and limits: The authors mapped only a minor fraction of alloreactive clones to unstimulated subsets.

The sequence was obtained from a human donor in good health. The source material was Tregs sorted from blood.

CDR3 sequence reads: CASSLGGGPGRTEAFF. The CDR3 DNA reads TGCGCCAGCAGCTTGGGGGGCGGACCCGGGAGGACTGAAGCTTTCTTT. The J gene is TRBJ1-1, the V gene TRBV5-1; D may be TRBD1 (5 bases). The CDR3 has 16 amino acids. The V end lost 0 bases, the J end lost 5 bases, and 17 bases lay between the germline ends. Germline V lookup: CDR1 SGHRS, CDR2 YFSETQ.